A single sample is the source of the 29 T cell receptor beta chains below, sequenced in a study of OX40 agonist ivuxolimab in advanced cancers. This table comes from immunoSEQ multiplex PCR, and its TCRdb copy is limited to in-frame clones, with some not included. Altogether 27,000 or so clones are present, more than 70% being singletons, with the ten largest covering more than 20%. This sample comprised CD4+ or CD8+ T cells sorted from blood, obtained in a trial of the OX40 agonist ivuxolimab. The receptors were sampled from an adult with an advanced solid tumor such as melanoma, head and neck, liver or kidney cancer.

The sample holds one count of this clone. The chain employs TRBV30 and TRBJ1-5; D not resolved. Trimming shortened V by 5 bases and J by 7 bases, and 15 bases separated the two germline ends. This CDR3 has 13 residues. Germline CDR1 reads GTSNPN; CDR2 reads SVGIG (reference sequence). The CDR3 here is CAWSPGSGQPQHF. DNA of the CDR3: TGTGCCTGGTCTCCGGGTTCGGGGCAGCCCCAGCATTTT.

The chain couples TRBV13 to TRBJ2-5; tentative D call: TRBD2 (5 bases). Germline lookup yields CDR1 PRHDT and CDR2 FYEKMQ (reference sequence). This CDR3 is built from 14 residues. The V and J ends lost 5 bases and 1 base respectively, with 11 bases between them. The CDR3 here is CASSAGEGQETQYF. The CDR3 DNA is TGTGCCAGCAGCGCAGGAGAGGGCCAAGAGACCCAGTACTTC. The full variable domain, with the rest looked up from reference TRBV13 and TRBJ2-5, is AAGVIQSPRHLIKEKRETATLKCYPIPRHDTVYWYQQGPGQDPQFLISFYEKMQSDKGSIPDRFSAQQFSDYHSELNMSSLELGDSALYFCASSAGEGQETQYFGPGTRLLVL.

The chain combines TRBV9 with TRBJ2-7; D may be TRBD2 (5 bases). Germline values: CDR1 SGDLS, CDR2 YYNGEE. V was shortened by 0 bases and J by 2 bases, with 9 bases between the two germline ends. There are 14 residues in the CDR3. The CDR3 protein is CASSVEADPYEQYF. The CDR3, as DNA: TGTGCCAGCAGCGTAGAAGCGGACCCCTACGAGCAGTACTTC.

Written as DNA, the CDR3 is TGTGCCAGCAGCCCGAGGTCATGGGTCGACGAGCAGTACTTC. Residues: CASSPRSWVDEQYF. The rearrangement joins TRBV4-2 to TRBJ2-7; unclear D gene. V was clipped by 4 bases and J by 5 bases, with 15 bases between them. The CDR3 is 14 residues long. Per the germline V gene, CDR1 is LGHNA and CDR2 is YNFKEQ.

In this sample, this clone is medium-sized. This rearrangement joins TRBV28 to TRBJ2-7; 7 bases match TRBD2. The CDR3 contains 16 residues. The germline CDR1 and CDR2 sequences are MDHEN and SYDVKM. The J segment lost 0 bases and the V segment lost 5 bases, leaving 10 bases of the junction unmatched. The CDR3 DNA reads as TGTGCCAGCAGTACCCTCTGGGAGGGTAGCTCCTACGAGCAGTACTTC. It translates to CASSTLWEGSSYEQYF.

The CDR3 DNA reads TGCGCCAGCAGCCCTCGGACTAGCGGGAGCTCCTACGAGCAGTACTTC. This translates into CASSPRTSGSSYEQYF. The chain is built from TRBV5-1 and TRBJ2-7, with TRBD2 matching 13 bases. This CDR3 region has 16 residues. Trimming cost V 4 bases and J 0 bases; bases outside gene matches: 4. Looked up from germline, CDR1 is SGHRS and CDR2 is YFSETQ.

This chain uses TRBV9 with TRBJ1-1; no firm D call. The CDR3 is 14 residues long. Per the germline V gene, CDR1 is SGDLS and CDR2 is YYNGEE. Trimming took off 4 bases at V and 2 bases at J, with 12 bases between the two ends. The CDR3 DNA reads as TGTGCCAGCAGCCCAAAACGGGAAAACACTGAAGCTTTCTTT. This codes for CASSPKRENTEAFF.

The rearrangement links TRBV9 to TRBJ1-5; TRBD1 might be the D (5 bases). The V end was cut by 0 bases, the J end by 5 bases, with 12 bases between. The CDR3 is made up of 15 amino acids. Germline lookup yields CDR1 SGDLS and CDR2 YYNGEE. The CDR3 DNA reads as TGTGCCAGCAGCGTAGATGGAGGGGACGATCAGCCCCAGCATTTT. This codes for CASSVDGGDDQPQHF. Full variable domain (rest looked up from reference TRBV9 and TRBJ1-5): DSGVTQTPKHLITATGQRVTLRCSPRSGDLSVYWYQQSLDQGLQFLIQYYNGEERAKGNILERFSAQQFPDLHSELNLSSLELGDSALYFCASSVDGGDDQPQHFGDGTRLSIL.

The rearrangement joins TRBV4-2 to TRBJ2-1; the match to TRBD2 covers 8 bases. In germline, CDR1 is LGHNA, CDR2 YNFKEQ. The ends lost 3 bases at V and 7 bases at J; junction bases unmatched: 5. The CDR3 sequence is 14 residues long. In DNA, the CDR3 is TGTGCCAGCAGCCACGGGGGGGGGCCAAATGAGCAGTTCTTC. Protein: CASSHGGGPNEQFF.

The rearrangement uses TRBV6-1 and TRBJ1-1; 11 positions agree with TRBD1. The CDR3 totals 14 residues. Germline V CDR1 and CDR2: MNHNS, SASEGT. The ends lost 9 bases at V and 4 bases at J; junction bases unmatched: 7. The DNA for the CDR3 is TGTGCCAGTCTCCCGGGACAGGGGGTCACTGAAGCTTTCTTT. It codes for CASLPGQGVTEAFF.

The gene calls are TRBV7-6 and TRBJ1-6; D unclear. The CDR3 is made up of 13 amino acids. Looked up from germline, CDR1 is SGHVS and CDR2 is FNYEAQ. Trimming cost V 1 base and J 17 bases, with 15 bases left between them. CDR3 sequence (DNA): TGTGCCAGCAGCTTAGGTGCAGGCAACTTATTCCACTTT. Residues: CASSLGAGNLFHF.

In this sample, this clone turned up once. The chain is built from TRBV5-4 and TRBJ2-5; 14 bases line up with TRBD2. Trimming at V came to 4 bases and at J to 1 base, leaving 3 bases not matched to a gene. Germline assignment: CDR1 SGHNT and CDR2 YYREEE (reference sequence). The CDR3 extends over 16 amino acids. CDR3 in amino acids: CASSPGTSGSQETQYF. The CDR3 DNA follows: TGTGCCAGCAGCCCCGGGACTAGCGGGAGCCAAGAGACCCAGTACTTC.

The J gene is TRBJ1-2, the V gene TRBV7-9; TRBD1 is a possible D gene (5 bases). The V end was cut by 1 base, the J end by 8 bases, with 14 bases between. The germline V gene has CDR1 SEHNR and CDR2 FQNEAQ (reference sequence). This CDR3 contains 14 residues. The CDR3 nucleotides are TGTGCCAGCAGCTTAGTTCCGGGGGTGTGGGGCTACACCTTC. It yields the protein CASSLVPGVWGYTF.

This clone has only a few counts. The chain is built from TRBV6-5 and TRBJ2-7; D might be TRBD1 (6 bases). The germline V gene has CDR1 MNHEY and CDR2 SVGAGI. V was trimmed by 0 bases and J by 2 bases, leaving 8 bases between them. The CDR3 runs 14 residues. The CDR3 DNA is TGTGCCAGCAGTTACTCGACAGGTCCCTACGAGCAGTACTTC. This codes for CASSYSTGPYEQYF.

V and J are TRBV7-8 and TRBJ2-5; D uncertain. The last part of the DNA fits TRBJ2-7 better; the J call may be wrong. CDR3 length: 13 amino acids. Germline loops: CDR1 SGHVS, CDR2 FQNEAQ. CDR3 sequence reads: CASSLSPSYEQYF. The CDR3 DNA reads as TGTGCCAGCAGCTTATCCCCCTCCTACGAGCAGTACTTC.

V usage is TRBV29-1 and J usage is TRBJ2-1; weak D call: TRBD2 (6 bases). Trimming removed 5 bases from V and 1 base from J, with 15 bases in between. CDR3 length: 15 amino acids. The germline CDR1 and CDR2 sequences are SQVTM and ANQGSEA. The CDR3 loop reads CSVTKEAGSYNEQFF. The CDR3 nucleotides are TGCAGCGTTACCAAGGAAGCGGGTTCCTACAATGAGCAGTTCTTC.

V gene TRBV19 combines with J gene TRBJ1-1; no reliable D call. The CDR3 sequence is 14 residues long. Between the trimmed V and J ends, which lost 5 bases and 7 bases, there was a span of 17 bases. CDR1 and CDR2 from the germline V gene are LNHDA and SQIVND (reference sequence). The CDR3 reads CASSWSVAEGEAFF. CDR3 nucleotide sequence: TGTGCCAGTAGTTGGAGCGTGGCCGAAGGTGAAGCTTTCTTT.

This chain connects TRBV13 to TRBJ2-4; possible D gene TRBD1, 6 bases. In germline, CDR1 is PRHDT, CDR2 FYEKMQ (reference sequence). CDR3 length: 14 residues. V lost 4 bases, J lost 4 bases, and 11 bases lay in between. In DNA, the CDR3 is TGTGCCAGCAGCTCCAGGGGAGAGAAAAACATTCAGTACTTC. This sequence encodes CASSSRGEKNIQYF.

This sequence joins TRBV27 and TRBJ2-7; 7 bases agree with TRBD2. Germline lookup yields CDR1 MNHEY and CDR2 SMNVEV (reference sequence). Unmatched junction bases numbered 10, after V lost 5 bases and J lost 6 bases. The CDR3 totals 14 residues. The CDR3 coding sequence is TGTGCCAGCAGTCCAGTGGCGGGAGAAGGCGAGCAGTACTTC. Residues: CASSPVAGEGEQYF.

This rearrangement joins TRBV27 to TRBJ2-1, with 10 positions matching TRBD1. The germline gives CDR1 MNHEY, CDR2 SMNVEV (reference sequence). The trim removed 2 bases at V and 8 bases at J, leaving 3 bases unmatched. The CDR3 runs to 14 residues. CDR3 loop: CASSLGQGDDEQFF. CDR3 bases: TGTGCCAGCAGTTTAGGACAGGGGGATGATGAGCAGTTCTTC.

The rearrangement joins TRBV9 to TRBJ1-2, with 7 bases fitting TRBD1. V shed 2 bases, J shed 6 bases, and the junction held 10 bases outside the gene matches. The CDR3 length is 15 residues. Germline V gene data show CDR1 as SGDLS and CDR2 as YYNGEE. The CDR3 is CASSVNPRDRDGYTF. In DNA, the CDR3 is TGTGCCAGCAGCGTTAACCCCCGGGACAGAGATGGCTACACCTTC.

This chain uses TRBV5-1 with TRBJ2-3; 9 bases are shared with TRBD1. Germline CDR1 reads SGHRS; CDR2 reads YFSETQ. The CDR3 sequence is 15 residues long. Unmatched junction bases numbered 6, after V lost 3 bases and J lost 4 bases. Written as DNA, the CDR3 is TGCGCCAGCAGCTCTGGACAGGGGAGGGCAGATACGCAGTATTTT. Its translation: CASSSGQGRADTQYF. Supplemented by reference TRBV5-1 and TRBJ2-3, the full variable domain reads KAGVTQTPRYLIKTRGQQVTLSCSPISGHRSVSWYQQTPGQGLQFLFEYFSETQRNKGNFPGRFSGRQFSNSRSEMNVSTLELGDSALYLCASSSGQGRADTQYFGPGTRLTVL.

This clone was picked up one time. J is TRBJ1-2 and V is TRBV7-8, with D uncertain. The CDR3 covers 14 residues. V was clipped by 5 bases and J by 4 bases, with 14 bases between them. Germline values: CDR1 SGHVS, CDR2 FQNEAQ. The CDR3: CASSPNSEIYGYTF. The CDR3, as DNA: TGTGCCAGCAGCCCTAACAGCGAAATCTATGGCTACACCTTC.

CDR3 sequence reads: CAISGSSGTGGDSAWEQFF. The CDR3 bases are TGTGCCATCAGTGGTTCATCCGGGACAGGGGGCGACTCTGCATGGGAGCAGTTCTTC. This chain joins TRBV10-3 and TRBJ2-1; 12 bases agree with TRBD1. Unmatched junction bases numbered 20, after V lost 4 bases and J lost 10 bases. Germline CDR1 reads ENHRY; CDR2 reads SYGVKD. This CDR3 has 19 residues.

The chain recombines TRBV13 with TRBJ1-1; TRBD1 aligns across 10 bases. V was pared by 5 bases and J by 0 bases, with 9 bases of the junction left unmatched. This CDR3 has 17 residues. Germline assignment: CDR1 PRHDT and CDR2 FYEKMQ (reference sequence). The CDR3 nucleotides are TGTGCCAGCAGCACCCCGGGACAGGGGCCAATGAACACTGAAGCTTTCTTT. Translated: CASSTPGQGPMNTEAFF.

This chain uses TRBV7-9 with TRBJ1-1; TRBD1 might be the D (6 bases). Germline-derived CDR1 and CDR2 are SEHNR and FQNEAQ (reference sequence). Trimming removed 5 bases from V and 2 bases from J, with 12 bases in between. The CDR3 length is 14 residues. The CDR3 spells CASSAQGFNTEAFF. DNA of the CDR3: TGTGCCAGCAGCGCCCAGGGGTTTAACACTGAAGCTTTCTTT.

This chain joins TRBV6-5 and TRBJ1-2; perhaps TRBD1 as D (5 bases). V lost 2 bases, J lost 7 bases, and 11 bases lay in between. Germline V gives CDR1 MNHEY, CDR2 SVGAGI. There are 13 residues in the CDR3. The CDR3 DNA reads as TGTGCCAGCAGTTACGAAGGGACGAGTGGCTACACCTTC. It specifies CASSYEGTSGYTF.

The CDR3 coding sequence is TGTGCCAGCAGCGCCTCGGGCGGGGTAGGAGATACGCAGTATTTT. Translated: CASSASGGVGDTQYF. J is TRBJ2-3 and V is TRBV2; perhaps TRBD2 as D (6 bases). The V and J ends lost 6 bases and 5 bases respectively, with 18 bases between them. The CDR3 totals 15 residues. Germline-derived CDR1 and CDR2 are SNHLY and FYNNEI.

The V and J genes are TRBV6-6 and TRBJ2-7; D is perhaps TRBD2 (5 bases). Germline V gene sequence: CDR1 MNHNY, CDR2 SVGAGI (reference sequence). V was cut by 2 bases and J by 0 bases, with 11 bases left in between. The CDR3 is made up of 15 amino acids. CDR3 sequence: CASSYDAGHSYEQYF. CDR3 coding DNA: TGTGCCAGCAGTTACGACGCGGGCCACTCCTACGAGCAGTACTTC.